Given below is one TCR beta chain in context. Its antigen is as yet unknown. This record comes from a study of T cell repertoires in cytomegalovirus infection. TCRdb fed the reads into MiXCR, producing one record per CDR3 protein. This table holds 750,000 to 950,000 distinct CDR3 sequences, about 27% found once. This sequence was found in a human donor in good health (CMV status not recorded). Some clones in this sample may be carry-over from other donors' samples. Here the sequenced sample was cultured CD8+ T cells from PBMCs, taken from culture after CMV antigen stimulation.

The CDR3 sequence: CASSLEVRQGDALGANVLTF. The CDR3 DNA reads TGCGCCAGCAGCTTGGAAGTTCGGCAGGGGGATGCTTTAGGGGCCAACGTCCTGACTTTC. The V call is TRBV5-1, the J call TRBJ2-6, with 7 bases identical to TRBD1. The CDR3 sequence is 20 residues long. V was pared by 0 bases and J by 4 bases, with 16 bases of the junction left unmatched. Germline values: CDR1 SGHRS, CDR2 YFSETQ.